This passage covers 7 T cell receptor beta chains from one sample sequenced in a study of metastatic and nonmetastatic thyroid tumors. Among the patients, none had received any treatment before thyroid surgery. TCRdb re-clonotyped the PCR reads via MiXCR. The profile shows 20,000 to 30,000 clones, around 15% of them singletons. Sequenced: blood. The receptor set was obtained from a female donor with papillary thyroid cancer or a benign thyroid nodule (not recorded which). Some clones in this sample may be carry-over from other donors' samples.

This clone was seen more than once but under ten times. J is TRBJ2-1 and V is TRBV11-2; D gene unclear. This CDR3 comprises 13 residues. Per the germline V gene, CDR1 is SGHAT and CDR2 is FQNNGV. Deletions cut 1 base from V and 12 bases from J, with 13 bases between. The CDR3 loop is CASSLVQRDGQFF. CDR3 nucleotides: TGTGCCAGCAGCTTAGTACAGCGCGACGGGCAGTTCTTC.

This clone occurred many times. The CDR3 DNA follows: TGCAGTGCTAGCCTAGCGGGAGTCCGAACGTCGGAGACCCAGTACTTC. The encoded protein is CSASLAGVRTSETQYF. The chain couples TRBV20-1 to TRBJ2-5, with 10 bases aligning to TRBD2. The V gene end was trimmed by 3 bases and the J gene end by 5 bases; junction bases not matched to a gene: 12. Germline-derived CDR1 and CDR2 are DFQATT and SNEGSKA (reference sequence). There are 16 residues in the CDR3.

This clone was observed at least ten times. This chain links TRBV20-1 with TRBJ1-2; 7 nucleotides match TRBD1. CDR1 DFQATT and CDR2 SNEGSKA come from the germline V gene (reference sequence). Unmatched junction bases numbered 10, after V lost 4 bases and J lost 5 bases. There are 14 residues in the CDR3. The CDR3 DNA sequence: TGCAGTGCTACCGACACAGGGGTTAGTTATGGCTACACCTTC. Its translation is CSATDTGVSYGYTF.

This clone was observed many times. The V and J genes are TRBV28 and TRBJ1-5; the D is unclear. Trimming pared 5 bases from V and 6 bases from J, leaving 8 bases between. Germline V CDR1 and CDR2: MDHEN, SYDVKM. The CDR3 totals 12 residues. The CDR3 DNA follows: TGTGCCAGCAGTCCCCGGCGTCAGCCCCAGCATTTT. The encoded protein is CASSPRRQPQHF.

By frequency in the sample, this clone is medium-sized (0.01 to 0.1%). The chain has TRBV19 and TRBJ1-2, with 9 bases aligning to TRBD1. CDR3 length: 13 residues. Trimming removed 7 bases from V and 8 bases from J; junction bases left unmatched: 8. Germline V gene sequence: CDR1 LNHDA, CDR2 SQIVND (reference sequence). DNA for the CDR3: TGTGCCAGTATTCAACAGGGGGCGCGGGGCTACACCTTC. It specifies CASIQQGARGYTF.

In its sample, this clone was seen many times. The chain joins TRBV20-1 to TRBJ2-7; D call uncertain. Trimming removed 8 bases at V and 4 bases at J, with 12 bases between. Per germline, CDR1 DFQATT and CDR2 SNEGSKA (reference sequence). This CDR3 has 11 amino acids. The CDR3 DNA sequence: TGCAGTCCGCTTGCGAAATACGAGCAGTACTTC. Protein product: CSPLAKYEQYF.

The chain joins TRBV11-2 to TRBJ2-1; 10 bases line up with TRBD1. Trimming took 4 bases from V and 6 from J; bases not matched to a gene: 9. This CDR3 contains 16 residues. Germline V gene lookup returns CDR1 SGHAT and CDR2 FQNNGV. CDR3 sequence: CASSSRQGASGNEQFF. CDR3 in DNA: TGTGCCAGCAGCTCGAGACAGGGGGCCAGCGGCAATGAGCAGTTCTTC.